One sample yielded the 21 T cell receptor beta chains listed below, sequenced in a study of T cell responses to AZD1222 COVID-19 vaccine. Measured with immunoSEQ multiplex PCR; TCRdb has only the in-frame clones, and not every one. This table has about 130,000 clones, around 90% appearing once. The material sequenced was peripheral blood, taken on day 0 of AZD1222 vaccination. Receptor source: an adult in good health.

V usage is TRBV3-1 (or the pseudogene TRBV3-2) and J usage is TRBJ2-3; D is perhaps TRBD1 or TRBD2 (5 bases each). Germline assignment: CDR1 LGHDT and CDR2 YNNKEL (reference sequence). V was shortened by 8 bases and J by 4 bases, with 10 bases between the two germline ends. CDR3 length equals 12 residues. CDR3 in DNA: TGTGCCAGCCGGGGCGGCTCAGATACGCAGTATTTT. Translation: CASRGGSDTQYF.

In this sample, this clone turned up a few times. This same CDR3 is encoded by further DNA sequences in the sample. This chain connects TRBV7-3 to TRBJ2-6; D is possibly TRBD1 (6 bases). CDR1 is SGHTA and CDR2 is FQGTGA in the germline V gene. CDR3 length: 17 amino acids. V was cut by 2 bases and J by 0 bases, with 11 bases left in between. CDR3 sequence: CASSLGTTSSGANVLTF. CDR3 coding DNA: TGTGCCAGCAGCTTAGGGACAACGTCCTCTGGGGCCAACGTCCTGACTTTC.

This clone came up a few times. V and J are TRBV6-5 and TRBJ1-3, with D possibly matching TRBD1 (6 bases). The ends were cut back, 7 bases at V and 0 bases at J, with 13 bases in the middle. This CDR3 contains 15 residues. Germline V gene lookup returns CDR1 MNHEY and CDR2 SVGAGI. CDR3 sequence (DNA): TGTGCCAGCACTCCCGGGACAACCTCTGGAAACACCATATATTTT. Its translation is CASTPGTTSGNTIYF.

The chain has TRBV6-5 and TRBJ1-5; 8 bases match TRBD1. The germline gives CDR1 MNHEY, CDR2 SVGAGI. The V and J ends lost 6 bases and 6 bases, in that order; junction bases with no gene match: 4. There are 13 residues in the CDR3. DNA of the CDR3: TGTGCCAGCAGATGGACAGGGCTTCAGCCCCAGCATTTT. The encoded protein is CASRWTGLQPQHF.

Of note for this clone: In the same sample, other DNA sequences code for this CDR3. The rearrangement links TRBV20-1 to TRBJ1-1; no clear D gene. The CDR3 sequence is 11 residues long. The V and J ends lost 2 bases and 4 bases respectively, with 5 bases between them. The germline gives CDR1 DFQATT, CDR2 SNEGSKA (reference sequence). CDR3 protein: CSARRTTEAFF. The CDR3 DNA follows: TGCAGTGCTAGAAGGACCACTGAAGCTTTCTTT.

The chain couples TRBV10-2 to TRBJ2-7; no reliable D call. V was cut by 5 bases and J by 5 bases, with 7 bases left in between. The CDR3 loop spans 11 amino acids. Per germline, CDR1 WSHSY and CDR2 SAAADI. CDR3 region: CASSRSNEQYF. In DNA, the CDR3 is TGCGCCAGCAGTCGGTCAAACGAGCAGTACTTC.

This sequence joins TRBV7-2 and TRBJ1-1; D possibly corresponds to TRBD1 (5 bases). This CDR3 has 13 residues. Trimming left V 5 bases short and J 6 bases short, with 13 bases between. Germline V lookup: CDR1 SGHTA, CDR2 FQGNSA. CDR3 coding DNA: TGTGCCAGCAGCATTGGGGGATTCGCTGAAGCTTTCTTT. This gives the protein CASSIGGFAEAFF.

The chain couples TRBV7-9 to TRBJ1-1; 8 bases agree with TRBD1. Per the germline V gene, CDR1 is SEHNR and CDR2 is FQNEAQ (reference sequence). V was clipped by 5 bases and J by 4 bases; unmatched bases: 3. The CDR3 length is 13 residues. CDR3 region: CASSVDRVTEAFF. The DNA for the CDR3 is TGTGCCAGCAGCGTGGACAGGGTCACTGAAGCTTTCTTT.

The gene calls are TRBV6-5 and TRBJ1-1, with D hard to call. The germline V and J ends were trimmed by 6 bases and 1 base, with 9 bases remaining between them. CDR1 is MNHEY and CDR2 is SVGAGI in the germline V gene. The CDR3 is 13 residues long. CDR3 protein: CASSIRPNTEAFF. The CDR3 bases are TGTGCCAGCAGCATCAGGCCGAACACTGAAGCTTTCTTT.

This rearrangement joins TRBV7-2 to TRBJ1-6; 8 bases align to TRBD1. With 1 base clipped from V and 11 bases from J, the junction kept 10 bases outside the gene matches. Per germline, CDR1 SGHTA and CDR2 FQGNSA. This CDR3 is 16 amino acids long. The CDR3 here is CASSLVRQGARAPLHF. The CDR3 DNA reads as TGTGCCAGCAGCTTAGTCCGGCAGGGGGCGAGGGCACCCCTCCACTTT. Drawing the rest from reference TRBV7-2 and TRBJ1-6, the complete variable domain is GAGVSQSPSNKVTEKGKDVELRCDPISGHTALYWYRQSLGQGLEFLIYFQGNSAPDKSGLPSDRFSAERTGGSVSTLTIQRTQQEDSAVYLCASSLVRQGARAPLHFGNGTRLTVT.

The rearrangement links TRBV18 to TRBJ1-5; 8 positions agree with TRBD1. Germline trimming cut 10 bases from V and 4 bases from J; bases unmatched to any gene: 6. The CDR3 has 13 residues. CDR1 is KGHSH, CDR2 LQKENI, per germline. Written as DNA, the CDR3 is TGTGCCACAGGACAGGGAAAGAATCAGCCCCAGCATTTT. It specifies CATGQGKNQPQHF.

V is TRBV19 and J is TRBJ1-1, with D maybe TRBD1 (6 bases). Deletions cut 5 bases from V and 0 bases from J, with 7 bases between. Germline V gene data show CDR1 as LNHDA and CDR2 as SQIVND (reference sequence). The CDR3 sequence is 13 residues long. CDR3 protein: CASSQGMNTEAFF. In DNA form, the CDR3 reads TGTGCCAGTAGTCAGGGGATGAACACTGAAGCTTTCTTT.

The rearrangement links TRBV7-2 to TRBJ2-2; D uncertain. This CDR3 region has 14 residues. Per the germline V gene, CDR1 is SGHTA and CDR2 is FQGNSA. V was cut by 11 bases and J by 1 base, with 14 bases left in between. CDR3 region: CAHGQLRNTGELFF. CDR3 in DNA: TGTGCCCACGGGCAGCTACGGAACACCGGGGAGCTGTTTTTT.

This sequence joins TRBV7-6 and TRBJ2-1; 8 nucleotides align to TRBD2. The CDR3 is 15 amino acids. The germline CDR1 and CDR2 sequences are SGHVS and FNYEAQ. V gave up 2 bases and J gave up 9 bases; unmatched junction bases: 9. This CDR3 is CASSLTRGENPEQFF. The CDR3 region has the DNA TGTGCCAGCAGCTTAACGCGGGGGGAAAATCCTGAGCAGTTCTTC.

The rearrangement links TRBV6-6 to TRBJ2-2; possibly TRBD1 for D (6 bases). CDR1 is MNHNY, CDR2 SVGAGI, per germline (reference sequence). The CDR3 covers 14 residues. V was pared by 10 bases and J by 4 bases, with 16 bases between. The CDR3 loop is CATTDGTLTGELFF. The CDR3 DNA reads as TGTGCCACTACCGACGGGACACTCACCGGGGAGCTGTTTTTT.

The CDR3 DNA reads TGTGCCAGCAGCGAGAACCTGGGGGGAAACACCATATATTTT. It encodes CASSENLGGNTIYF. V gene TRBV9 combines with J gene TRBJ1-3, with D uncertain. This CDR3 contains 14 residues. Germline CDR1 and CDR2: SGDLS and YYNGEE. V lost 3 bases and J 4 bases, leaving 11 bases between the germline ends.

The V gene is TRBV2, the J gene TRBJ1-6, with D unclear. CDR1 and CDR2 from the germline V gene are SNHLY and FYNNEI. This CDR3 contains 13 residues. Trimming pared 7 bases from V and 10 bases from J, leaving 14 bases between. CDR3 sequence reads: CASTAGELSPLHF. CDR3 sequence (DNA): TGTGCCAGCACCGCAGGAGAGTTATCACCCCTCCACTTT. The full variable domain, its missing parts supplied by reference TRBV2 and TRBJ1-6, is EPEVTQTPSHQVTQMGQEVILRCVPISNHLYFYWYRQILGQKVEFLVSFYNNEISEKSEIFDDQFSVERPDGSNFTLKIRSTKLEDSAMYFCASTAGELSPLHFGNGTRLTVT.

The chain employs TRBV30 and TRBJ2-3, with a weak D call TRBD2 (6 bases). V was shortened by 6 bases and J by 4 bases, with 11 bases between the two germline ends. Germline CDR1 and CDR2: GTSNPN and SVGIG (reference sequence). There are 12 residues in the CDR3. The CDR3 reads CACTGGSDTQYF. For the CDR3, the DNA is TGTGCCTGCACCGGGGGATCAGATACGCAGTATTTT.

The chain combines TRBV12-3 or TRBV12-4 with TRBJ1-5, with TRBD1 as a possible D gene (5 bases). The CDR3 has 13 residues. V dropped 11 bases and J dropped 10 bases, with 21 bases sitting between them. CDR3 nucleotide sequence: TGTGCCTCCTCCCGGGACGGGCAGGGACCCCAGCATTTT. Encoded protein: CASSRDGQGPQHF.

The V call is TRBV9, the J call TRBJ1-3, with D unclear. The CDR3 covers 15 residues. CDR1 SGDLS and CDR2 YYNGEE come from the germline V gene. V dropped 0 bases and J dropped 0 bases, with 7 bases sitting between them. The CDR3 spells CASSVEGFSGNTIYF. Written as DNA, the CDR3 is TGTGCCAGCAGCGTAGAAGGTTTCTCTGGAAACACCATATATTTT.

This clone has just a few counts. V and J are TRBV11-2 and TRBJ1-1; no reliable D call. Germline values: CDR1 SGHAT, CDR2 FQNNGV. Trimming took 2 bases from V and 5 from J, leaving 9 bases between them. This CDR3 is built from 13 residues. The CDR3 sequence is CASSLRVLTEAFF. CDR3 nucleotide sequence: TGTGCCAGCAGCTTAAGGGTTCTGACTGAAGCTTTCTTT.